The 3 T cell receptor beta chains below come from one sample, sequenced in a study of T cell responses to AZD1222 COVID-19 vaccine. Generated by immunoSEQ multiplex PCR, the TCRdb table keeps only in-frame clones and is missing some. The sample contains tens of thousands of clones, 92% of which appear only once. Source: peripheral blood, taken 28 days after the second AZD1222 dose. The source of these receptors is an adult who received the AZD1222 COVID-19 vaccine.

This sequence joins TRBV19 and TRBJ1-5, with 7 bases aligning to TRBD1. J gave up 2 bases and V 4 bases, and 5 bases lay outside the gene matches. CDR3 length: 15 amino acids. Germline CDR1 and CDR2: LNHDA and SQIVND (reference sequence). The CDR3 bases are TGTGCCAGTAGTACTGACAGGGAGGGCAATCAGCCCCAGCATTTT. It codes for CASSTDREGNQPQHF.

The J gene is TRBJ1-3, the V gene TRBV30; D is possibly TRBD1 (5 bases). Germline-derived CDR1 and CDR2 are GTSNPN and SVGIG (reference sequence). Trimming left V 1 base short and J 2 bases short, with 6 bases between. CDR3 length: 13 residues. The CDR3 DNA reads as TGTGCCTGGAGTGCGGGGGCTGGAAACACCATATATTTT. Encoded protein: CAWSAGAGNTIYF.

The chain uses TRBV30 and TRBJ2-7; a possible D gene is TRBD1 (6 bases). Between the trimmed V and J ends, which lost 3 bases and 0 bases, there was a span of 12 bases. Germline V gene data show CDR1 as GTSNPN and CDR2 as SVGIG (reference sequence). This CDR3 spans 14 amino acids. The CDR3 loop reads CAWRRQGTSYEQYF. CDR3 bases: TGTGCCTGGAGGAGGCAGGGGACCTCCTACGAGCAGTACTTC.